One sample yielded the 15 T cell receptor beta chains listed below, sequenced in a study of response to subunit inactivated influenza vaccine. One entry per CDR3 protein results from TCRdb running MiXCR on the RT-PCR reads. The table includes 630,000 or so distinct CDR3 sequences, around 16% detected once. The material sequenced was PBMCs from blood, taken about 13 days after vaccination. Every receptor here comes from a man aged 45-60 years who received an inactivated influenza vaccine.

In this sample, this clonotype turned up a few times. V and J are TRBV20-1 and TRBJ1-4; maybe TRBD1 (5 bases). V was clipped by 0 bases and J by 3 bases, with 14 bases between them. The CDR3 extends over 16 amino acids. Looked up from germline, CDR1 is DFQATT and CDR2 is SNEGSKA (reference sequence). The CDR3 bases are TGCAGTGCTAGAGATCCTGCCGACAGCCCTAATGAAAAACTGTTTTTT. This gives the protein CSARDPADSPNEKLFF.

The chain employs TRBV10-3 and TRBJ2-3; the D gene is possibly TRBD2 (5 bases). Trimming took 0 bases from V and 6 from J, leaving 16 bases between them. The CDR3 covers 16 residues. Germline loops: CDR1 ENHRY, CDR2 SYGVKD. In nucleotides, the CDR3 is TGTGCCATCAGTGAGTCTATCGGGATACGAGGCGATACGCAGTATTTT. It translates to CAISESIGIRGDTQYF.

In its sample, this clonotype was seen once. J is TRBJ2-4 and V is TRBV15; 12 bases are shared with TRBD2. V was pared by 5 bases and J by 5 bases, with 4 bases of the junction left unmatched. CDR3 length: 15 residues. Germline CDR1 reads LNHNV; CDR2 reads YYDKDF (reference sequence). CDR3 residues: CATSSRTSGENIQYF. The CDR3 region has the DNA TGTGCCACCAGCTCTCGGACTAGCGGGGAAAACATTCAGTACTTC. The variable domain in full, completed from reference TRBV15 and TRBJ2-4, reads DAMVIQNPRYQVTQFGKPVTLSCSQTLNHNVMYWYQQKSSQAPKLLFHYYDKDFNNEADTPDNFQSRRPNTSFCFLDIRSPGLGDTAMYLCATSSRTSGENIQYFGAGTRLSVL.

The chain carries TRBV11-2 and TRBJ2-7, with TRBD1 identical over 7 bases. The CDR3 loop spans 15 amino acids. Germline trimming cut 4 bases from V and 6 bases from J; bases unmatched to any gene: 12. The V gene's germline CDR1 is SGHAT and CDR2 FQNNGV. The CDR3 here is CASSWSPGQRAEQYF. The CDR3 region has the DNA TGTGCCAGCAGCTGGTCCCCGGGACAGCGCGCCGAGCAGTACTTC.

This clonotype has more than one count but fewer than ten. The chain has TRBV12-3 or TRBV12-4 and TRBJ1-5, with no clear D. CDR3 length: 13 residues. V shed 3 bases and J shed 7 bases, with 10 bases lying between them. Here the CDR3 DNA reads TGTGCCAGCAGTTTTGTCTGGGAACAGCCCCAGCATTTT. Translated: CASSFVWEQPQHF.

The chain carries TRBV7-9 and TRBJ2-3; D possibly matches TRBD1 or TRBD2 (6 bases each). Trimming cost V 7 bases and J 3 bases, with 14 bases left between them. Germline V CDR1 and CDR2: SEHNR, FQNEAQ (reference sequence). The CDR3 is 14 amino acids. The CDR3 coding sequence is TGTGCCAGCACCGGGGGCGGGGTTACAGATACGCAGTATTTT. Translated: CASTGGGVTDTQYF. The full variable domain, completed using reference TRBV7-9 and TRBJ2-3, is DTGVSQNPRHKITKRGQNVTFRCDPISEHNRLYWYRQTLGQGPEFLTYFQNEAQLEKSRLLSDRFSAERPKGSFSTLEIQRTEQGDSAMYLCASTGGGVTDTQYFGPGTRLTVL.

CDR3 sequence (DNA): TGTGCCAGCAGGTTGGACAGGGAGGTCGGGGAGCAGTACTTC. This codes for CASRLDREVGEQYF. This rearrangement joins TRBV27 to TRBJ2-7; 8 nucleotides match TRBD1. Germline V gives CDR1 MNHEY, CDR2 SMNVEV (reference sequence). This CDR3 is 14 amino acids long. V shed 6 bases and J 7 bases; nucleotides not matched to a gene: 11.

V and J are TRBV18 and TRBJ1-4; D unclear. Germline V gives CDR1 KGHSH, CDR2 LQKENI. The CDR3 loop spans 12 amino acids. Trimming shortened V by 6 bases and J by 3 bases, and 5 bases separated the two germline ends. Written as DNA, the CDR3 is TGTGCCAGCTCGACACCTAATGAAAAACTGTTTTTT. The encoded protein is CASSTPNEKLFF.

Of note for this clonotype: Germline is not matched at one junction end, which may reflect a read error. The chain uses TRBV6-1 and TRBJ2-5; D not resolved. The CDR3 is 13 amino acids. The germline gives CDR1 MNHNS, CDR2 SASEGT. The chain's CDR3 is CARSTAWGETQYF. The CDR3 DNA follows: TGTGCCCGCAGTACCGCATGGGGAGAGACCCAGTACTTC.

This clonotype was counted many times. The CDR3, as DNA: TGCAGTGCTATGGGACATAAGAACACCGGGGAGCTGTTTTTT. Translated, it gives CSAMGHKNTGELFF. V usage is TRBV20-1 and J usage is TRBJ2-2, with D possibly being TRBD1 (6 bases). CDR3 size: 14 residues. Germline V gene data show CDR1 as DFQATT and CDR2 as SNEGSKA (reference sequence). Trimming removed 4 bases at V and 1 base at J, with 10 bases between.

This clonotype was counted at least ten times. The chain carries TRBV2 and TRBJ2-5; 8 nucleotides align to TRBD2. V trimming: 4 bases; J trimming: 5 bases; junction bases outside the gene matches: 6. The CDR3 is 14 amino acids. Germline assignment: CDR1 SNHLY and CDR2 FYNNEI. The CDR3 region is CASSGLAGRETQYF. CDR3 in DNA: TGTGCCAGCAGTGGTCTAGCGGGCAGGGAGACCCAGTACTTC.

V is TRBV20-1 and J is TRBJ2-3; no clear D. Germline V gene lookup returns CDR1 DFQATT and CDR2 SNEGSKA (reference sequence). V lost 1 base to trimming and J lost 0 bases, with 17 bases between them. The CDR3 sequence is 17 residues long. Here the CDR3 reads CSARGLSAATSTDTQYF. CDR3 sequence (DNA): TGCAGTGCTAGAGGCCTAAGCGCGGCTACTAGCACAGATACGCAGTATTTT.

The rearrangement uses TRBV19 and TRBJ2-7; TRBD2 agrees at 12 bases. The CDR3 is 16 amino acids. Germline lookup yields CDR1 LNHDA and CDR2 SQIVND (reference sequence). After removal of 5 bases from V and 0 bases from J, the junction contained 5 bases not matched to a gene. In DNA, the CDR3 is TGTGCCAGTAGTCTCGGGGGACTAGCGGGCTCCTACGAGCAGTACTTC. Protein sequence: CASSLGGLAGSYEQYF.

The chain joins TRBV7-9 to TRBJ2-1; TRBD2 might be the D (6 bases). CDR1 and CDR2 (germline): SEHNR, FQNEAQ (reference sequence). CDR3 length equals 16 residues. V was shortened by 7 bases and J by 0 bases, with 16 bases between the two germline ends. The CDR3 nucleotides are TGTGCCAGCACGGCCGAGCGGGCATACTCCTACAATGAGCAGTTCTTC. It specifies CASTAERAYSYNEQFF.

Only a few counts were recorded for this clonotype. This chain connects TRBV3-1 to TRBJ2-7, with 8 bases that match TRBD2. V shed 2 bases, J shed 3 bases, and the junction held 3 bases outside the gene matches. The CDR3 is 14 residues long. CDR1 LGHDT and CDR2 YNNKEL come from the germline V gene (reference sequence). The CDR3, as DNA: TGTGCCAGCAGCCAAACCACTAGCGGCTACGAGCAGTACTTC. It yields the protein CASSQTTSGYEQYF.